The rows below give T cell receptor beta chains drawn from one sample of a study of tumor and adjacent non-tumor tissue in lung cancer. One entry per CDR3 protein results from TCRdb running MiXCR on the multiplex PCR reads. The sample contains some 100,000 distinct CDR3 sequences, 50% to 70% of which appear only once. Sequencing was done on a sample of distant non-tumor lung tissue. The receptors were sampled from a man aged 25 to 45 with non-small cell lung cancer. CDR3s include the opening cysteine and the closing phenylalanine or tryptophan. Each record gives: V gene, CDR3 length, clone size, D gene, J gene, CDR3 protein, CDR3 DNA. The D gene is left open where the match is weak. Rows may omit the clone size; those that give it use once, few, many or a size class.

TRBV6-5,17,.,.,TRBJ2-1,CACSYSRGPSSYNEQFF,TGTGCCTGCAGTTACTCCCGGGGGCCGAGCTCCTACAATGAGCAGTTCTTC
TRBV29-1,13,.,TRBD2,TRBJ2-1,CSVEGTSLNELFF,TGCAGTGTTGAAGGGACTAGTTTAAATGAGCTGTTCTTC
TRBV29-1,12,.,.,TRBJ2-7,CSVQDSDGEQYF,TGTAGCGTCCAGGATTCAGACGGCGAGCAGTACTTC
TRBV24-1,15,.,TRBD2,TRBJ2-3,CATSDLTSGTDTQYF,TGTGCCACCAGTGATTTGACTAGCGGCACAGATACGCAGTATTTC
TRBV18,13,.,.,TRBJ2-2,CASLPPNTGELLF,TGTGCCAGCTTACCACCGAACACCGGGGAGCTGTTATTT
TRBV6-2/TRBV6-3,16,.,TRBD2,TRBJ2-6,CASKVGGGSGANVLTF,TGTGCCAGCAAAGTCGGGGGGGGAAGTGGGGCCAACGTCCTGACTTTC
TRBV11-2,15,.,TRBD1,TRBJ2-1,CVNRPWTGHYNEQFF,TGTGTCAACAGGCCCTGGACAGGCCACTACAATGAGCAGTTCTTC
TRBV11-2,16,.,.,TRBJ1-4,CASSPLGSGANEKLIF,TGTGCTAGCAGTCCCCTCGGCTCGGGGGCAAATGAAAAACTGATTTTT
TRBV29-1,14,.,TRBD1,TRBJ2-1,CSVGTGGSYDEQFF,TGCAGCGTTGGGACAGGGGGGTCCTACGATGAGCAGTTCTTT
TRBV20-1,13,once,TRBD1,TRBJ2-3,CSARGDSTDAQYF,TGCAGTGCTAGAGGGGACAGCACGGATGCGCAGTATTTT
TRBV24-1,16,.,TRBD2,TRBJ2-1,CATSDPGLAGGSEQFF,TGTGCCACCAGTGATCCGGGACTAGCGGGAGGTAGTGAGCAGTTCTTC
TRBV13,13,.,.,TRBJ2-7,CASSPPPRAEQYF,TGTGCCAGCAGCCCCCCCCCACGTGCCGAGCAGTATTTC
TRBV6-5,19,.,.,TRBJ2-3,CASSYSAGEARNSNQPQYF,TGTGCCAGCAGTTACTCGGCAGGGGAAGCACGTAATAGCAATCAGCCCCAGTATTTT
TRBV24-1,15,.,.,TRBJ2-1,CATSEWDPTRDEQFF,TGTGCCACCAGTGAATGGGACCCCACTAGGGATGAGCAGTTCTTC
TRBV12-3/TRBV12-4,16,.,.,TRBJ1-2,CASILNRGVNVEGYTF,TGTGCCAGCATTTTAAATAGGGGGGTTAATGTTGAGGGCTACACCTTC
TRBV29-1,13,.,.,TRBJ2-7,CSVEGRSLLEQYF,TGCAGCGTTGAAGGCAGGTCGTTACTCGAGCAGTACTTC
TRBV11-2,14,few,.,TRBJ2-7,CASSLEGALTRQYF,TGTGCCAGCAGCTTAGAAGGGGCTCTCACCCGGCAGTACTTC
TRBV12-3/TRBV12-4,14,.,.,TRBJ1-4,CASTRAGFNERLVF,TGTGCCAGCACCAGGGCCGGGTTTAATGAAAGACTGGTTTTT
TRBV6-5,17,once,TRBD1,TRBJ1-2,CASSYYTGTAKGYGYIF,TGTGCCAGCAGTTACTATACCGGGACAGCCAAGGGCTATGGCTACATCTTC
TRBV7-2,14,.,.,TRBJ2-2,CASSPGLHTGELFF,TGTGCCAGCAGTCCCGGACTTCACACTGGGGAGCTGTTTTTT
TRBV5-1,14,.,.,TRBJ2-1,CVGNQGGSYNKQFF,TGCGTCGGCAACCAGGGAGGCTCCTACAATAAGCAGTTCTTC
TRBV29-1,12,.,.,TRBJ1-1,CSVARQGSEAFF,TGCAGTGTTGCACGGCAGGGCAGTGAAGCTTTCTTT
TRBV6-1,13,.,.,TRBJ1-1,CDSSPVMNTEAFF,TGTGACAGCAGTCCGGTCATGAACACTGAAGCTTTCTTT
TRBV11-3,16,once,TRBD2,TRBJ2-3,CASSSEGLAGGDTQYF,TGTGCCAGCAGCTCCGAGGGACTAGCGGGAGGAGATACGCAGTATTTT
TRBV11-2,17,.,.,TRBJ2-1,CASKAWSLSSWTNEQFF,TGTGCTAGCAAAGCCTGGAGTTTGAGTAGCTGGACTAATGAGCAGTTCTTC
TRBV29-1,14,.,TRBD2,TRBJ2-1,CRVEDGGGWYVQFF,TGTAGAGTTGAAGACGGCGGGGGATGGTATGTGCAGTTCTTC
TRBV4-2,15,.,.,TRBJ2-2,CTGSQDTGNTGELFF,TGTACCGGCAGCCAAGATACAGGGAACACCGGGGAGCTGTTTTTT